This TCR beta chain was recovered during a study of molecular identifiers for immune sequencing clone quantification. TCRdb processed the PCR reads anew with MiXCR; each CDR3 protein has one entry. The table includes about 510,000 distinct CDR3 sequences, about 26% detected once. Concerning this clonotype: At one end the junction does not follow the germline gene, possibly because of a read error.

Germline V gene data show CDR1 as SQVTM and CDR2 as ANQGSEA. This CDR3 comprises 15 residues. What was sequenced was naive CD8+ T cells from blood, with Jurkat cell RNA spiked in. Subset here: FACS-sorted CD8+CD4-CCR7+CD45RA+ naive T cells. The receptor comes from a human donor in good health. Some libraries in this study had Jurkat cell RNA spiked in. The chain uses TRBV29-1 and TRBJ2-7, with D possibly TRBD2 on 6 matching bases. Here the CDR3 reads CSVEFSGQGLYGQYF. CDR3 bases: TGCAGCGTTGAGTTCTCGGGGCAGGGACTTTACGGGCAGTACTTC.